Described below is a single T cell receptor (beta chain) sequence and its context. The antigen is not known. Profiling relied on immunoSEQ multiplex PCR, and the TCRdb table lists in-frame clones only, not all of them. Of some 82,000 clones detected, 80% to 90% appear once; the ten largest clones hold under 9.5%. The data belong to a study of graft-versus-host responses after intestinal transplantation. Study background: Each transplant was multivisceral, liver-intestinal, or isolated intestinal. Study-level findings and limits: Circulating GvH clone levels at their peak were associated with HvG declines (early post-transplant).

Source: unstimulated CD8+ T cells sorted from spleen or lymph node cells, taken before transplant. The origin of this receptor is a human donor who was the organ donor for an intestinal transplant.

For the CDR3, the DNA is TGCGCCAGCAGCCGAGTTTCGACACCTCACACTGAAGCTTTCTTT. Translated: CASSRVSTPHTEAFF. J is TRBJ1-1 and V is TRBV4-1; D call uncertain. This CDR3 is built from 15 residues. Trimming took 4 bases from V and 3 from J, leaving 15 bases between them. Per germline, CDR1 MGHRA and CDR2 YSYEKL.